This passage covers 7 T cell receptor beta chains from one sample sequenced in a study of blood T cell repertoires in COVID-19. Libraries were prepared by immunoSEQ multiplex PCR; TCRdb keeps only in-frame clonotypes and omits some of them. The table has 45,000 to 60,000 clones, roughly 80% seen once; the top ten hold around 14%. Sequencing used peripheral blood. These receptor sequences come from a human donor with acute or convalescent COVID-19. The donor label of this sample is uncertain.

The DNA for the CDR3 is TGTGCCAGCGGACAGGCGGCAGAGACCCAGTACTTC. Amino acids: CASGQAAETQYF. The rearrangement uses TRBV2 and TRBJ2-5, with TRBD1 matching over 7 bases. The CDR3 runs 12 residues. Germline trimming cut 8 bases from V and 4 bases from J; bases unmatched to any gene: 4. Germline V gene sequence: CDR1 SNHLY, CDR2 FYNNEI.

This clone was seen a few times. This rearrangement joins TRBV28 to TRBJ1-4; TRBD1 matches 8 bases. V dropped 5 bases and J dropped 7; count of bases not matched to a gene: 12. Germline V gene data show CDR1 as MDHEN and CDR2 as SYDVKM. The CDR3 is made up of 16 amino acids. CDR3 protein: CASSQPSGGLSEKLFF. As DNA, the CDR3 is TGTGCCAGCAGTCAACCGTCAGGGGGCTTAAGTGAAAAACTGTTTTTT.

The chain combines TRBV28 with TRBJ1-2, with a possible D match to TRBD1 (6 bases). Trimming took 6 bases from V and 3 from J, leaving 14 bases between them. The length of the CDR3 is 14 residues. CDR1 is MDHEN, CDR2 SYDVKM, per germline. The CDR3, as DNA: TGTGCCAGCAGAAAGGGGGACCGGTACTATGGCTACACCTTC. This gives the protein CASRKGDRYYGYTF.

The V call is TRBV24-1, the J call TRBJ2-5; TRBD1 matches at 7 bases. The CDR3 contains 13 residues. The junction had 6 bases not matched to a gene; V was cut back by 7 bases and J by 5 bases. Germline lookup yields CDR1 KGHDR and CDR2 SFDVKD. The CDR3: CATSRGQEETQYF. CDR3 sequence (DNA): TGTGCCACCAGCCGCGGACAGGAGGAGACCCAGTACTTC.

J is TRBJ2-1 and V is TRBV24-1; TRBD2 aligns across 13 bases. CDR1 KGHDR and CDR2 SFDVKD come from the germline V gene. The CDR3 contains 16 residues. V shed 4 bases and J 5 bases; nucleotides not matched to a gene: 4. The CDR3 sequence is CATSETTSGRDNEQFF. DNA for the CDR3: TGTGCCACCAGTGAAACCACTAGCGGGAGGGACAATGAGCAGTTCTTC.

This clone was observed a handful of times. V usage is TRBV10-2 and J usage is TRBJ2-3, with a possible D match to TRBD2 (5 bases). Germline V gives CDR1 WSHSY, CDR2 SAAADI. The CDR3 is made up of 18 amino acids. V lost 0 bases to trimming and J lost 4 bases, with 20 bases between them. The CDR3, as DNA: TGCGCCAGCAGTGAGTCGACGGGCGGCTTGAGGGTGGCAGATACGCAGTATTTT. Its translation is CASSESTGGLRVADTQYF.

This clone has just one count. This chain links TRBV19 with TRBJ1-5, with D maybe TRBD1 (5 bases). This CDR3 contains 16 residues. Trimming cost V 7 bases and J 2 bases, with 18 bases left between them. Per the germline V gene, CDR1 is LNHDA and CDR2 is SQIVND (reference sequence). In nucleotides, the CDR3 is TGTGCCAGTAACGACCCGGACATTCGGGGCAATCAGCCCCAGCATTTT. It yields the protein CASNDPDIRGNQPQHF.